The 13 T cell receptor beta chains listed next were all sequenced from one sample in a study of CD8+ T cells in alopecia areata. Extracted from the samples, RNA was reverse transcribed into cDNA to serve as the sequencing template. Sequenced by immunoSEQ multiplex PCR; TCRdb stores in-frame clones only, minus some. This table holds about 150,000 clones, 45% to 60% found once. The source was CD8+ T cells sorted from blood, collected at week 0. The source is a human donor with alopecia areata.

The V and J genes are TRBV27 and TRBJ1-1, with 9 bases fitting TRBD1. The CDR3 is 14 residues long. With V trimmed by 3 bases and J by 4 bases, 3 bases remained unmatched. Looked up from germline, CDR1 is MNHEY and CDR2 is SMNVEV (reference sequence). The CDR3 DNA reads TGTGCCAGCAGTTTCAGACAGGGGGTCACTGAAGCTTTCTTT. Protein product: CASSFRQGVTEAFF.

This clone was counted between two and nine times. This chain uses TRBV7-8 with TRBJ2-5; D unclear. V was clipped by 2 bases and J by 4 bases, with 5 bases between them. CDR3 length: 12 residues. The germline V gene encodes CDR1 SGHVS and CDR2 FQNEAQ. This CDR3 is CASSLSLETQYF. The CDR3 coding sequence is TGTGCCAGCAGCTTATCTCTAGAGACCCAGTACTTC.

J is TRBJ2-1 and V is TRBV4-3, with D possibly TRBD1 on 5 matching bases. Germline V gene sequence: CDR1 LGHNA, CDR2 YSLEER. This CDR3 region has 13 residues. Trimming cost V 4 bases and J 3 bases, with 7 bases left between them. The CDR3, as DNA: TGCGCCAGCAGCCGGGGCCGCTACAATGAGCAGTTCTTC. Encoded protein: CASSRGRYNEQFF.

The table lists this clone with a few counts. The chain has TRBV7-8 and TRBJ1-2; D may be TRBD1 (5 bases). The germline V gene has CDR1 SGHVS and CDR2 FQNEAQ. The CDR3 has 13 amino acids. The V gene lost 5 bases and the J gene lost 7 bases, with 14 bases spanning the gap. CDR3 amino acids: CASSAGPSVGYTF. The CDR3 nucleotides are TGTGCCAGCAGCGCGGGACCGTCAGTTGGCTACACCTTC.

The chain is built from TRBV15 and TRBJ1-2, with D maybe TRBD1 (6 bases). CDR3 length: 15 residues. CDR1 and CDR2 (germline): LNHNV, YYDKDF (reference sequence). The V and J ends lost 1 base and 3 bases respectively, with 12 bases between them. The CDR3 loop is CATSRGRQDHYGYTF. The CDR3 DNA reads as TGTGCCACCAGCAGAGGACGACAGGACCACTATGGCTACACCTTC.

This chain links TRBV4-3 with TRBJ2-1; D is unclear. Germline V gene sequence: CDR1 LGHNA, CDR2 YSLEER. CDR3 length: 13 residues. V gave up 1 base and J gave up 7 bases, with 8 bases separating them. CDR3 amino acids: CASSQAPGNEQFF. CDR3 in DNA: TGCGCCAGCAGCCAAGCGCCAGGTAATGAGCAGTTCTTC.

This chain joins TRBV6-1 and TRBJ2-7; the D gene is possibly TRBD2 (5 bases). The V end lost 6 bases, the J end lost 5 bases, and 17 bases lay between the germline ends. The V gene's germline CDR1 is MNHNS and CDR2 SASEGT. The CDR3 totals 14 residues. CDR3 DNA: TGTGCCAGCAGCCTAGCTCTCCCAGCCCACGAGCAGTACTTC. Protein product: CASSLALPAHEQYF.

The chain carries TRBV9 and TRBJ1-1; no firm D call. Germline assignment: CDR1 SGDLS and CDR2 YYNGEE. V was trimmed by 6 bases and J by 3 bases, leaving 12 bases between them. The CDR3 length is 13 residues. This CDR3 reads CASTPPGDTEAFF. As DNA, the CDR3 is TGTGCCAGCACCCCCCCCGGGGACACTGAAGCTTTCTTT.

The chain recombines TRBV15 with TRBJ1-2; D is perhaps TRBD1 (5 bases). With 5 bases removed from V and 3 bases from J, the gap between germline ends came to 22 bases. From germline, CDR1 is LNHNV and CDR2 YYDKDF (reference sequence). CDR3 size: 17 residues. Here the CDR3 reads CATSQNPSGQNYYGYTF. The CDR3 DNA sequence: TGTGCCACCAGCCAAAACCCCTCGGGGCAGAACTACTATGGCTACACCTTC.

The table lists this clone with a count of one. The genes are TRBV5-8 and TRBJ1-2; possibly TRBD1 for D (5 bases). CDR1 is SGHTS, CDR2 YDEGEE, per germline. V was clipped by 8 bases and J by 0 bases, with 14 bases between them. CDR3 size: 14 residues. CDR3: CARPGRQANYGYTF. CDR3 DNA sequence: TGTGCCAGACCGGGACGGCAAGCTAACTATGGCTACACCTTC.

The chain recombines TRBV29-1 with TRBJ1-1; 7 positions agree with TRBD1. V dropped 7 bases and J dropped 3; count of bases not matched to a gene: 8. Germline CDR1 is SQVTM and CDR2 is ANQGSEA. This CDR3 region has 13 residues. The CDR3 reads CSARQGGYTEAFF. CDR3 coding DNA: TGCAGCGCCCGACAGGGTGGTTACACTGAAGCTTTCTTT.

This clone was observed a single time. This rearrangement joins TRBV27 to TRBJ1-1; no clear D gene. Germline assignment: CDR1 MNHEY and CDR2 SMNVEV (reference sequence). Trimming removed 3 bases at V and 8 bases at J, with 7 bases between. The CDR3 is 11 residues long. The CDR3 spells CASSLYREAFF. The CDR3 coding sequence is TGTGCCAGCAGTTTGTACAGAGAAGCTTTCTTT.

This clone turned up a few times. The chain has TRBV21-1 and TRBJ1-4. TRBV21-1 is a pseudogene segment. The CDR3 consists of 17 residues. The CDR3 region has the DNA TGTGCCAGCAGCAAAGGCCAGAGACGATTTCCTAATGAAAAACTGTTTTTT. This gives the protein CASSKGQRRFPNEKLFF.